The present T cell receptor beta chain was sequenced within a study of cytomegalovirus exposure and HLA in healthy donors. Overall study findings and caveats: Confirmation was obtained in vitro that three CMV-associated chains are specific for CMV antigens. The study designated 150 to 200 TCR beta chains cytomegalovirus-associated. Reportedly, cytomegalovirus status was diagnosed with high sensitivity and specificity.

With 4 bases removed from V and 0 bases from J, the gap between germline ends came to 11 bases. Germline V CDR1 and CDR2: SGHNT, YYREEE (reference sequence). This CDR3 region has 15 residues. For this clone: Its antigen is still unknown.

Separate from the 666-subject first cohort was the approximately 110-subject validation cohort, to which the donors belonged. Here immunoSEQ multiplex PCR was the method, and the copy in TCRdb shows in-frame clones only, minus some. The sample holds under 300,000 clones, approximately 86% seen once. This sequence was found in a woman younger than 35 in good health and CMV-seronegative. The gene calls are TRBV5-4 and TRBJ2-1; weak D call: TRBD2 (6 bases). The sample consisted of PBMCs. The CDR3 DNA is TGTGCCAGCAGCATGAAGCGGGCCTCCTACAATGAGCAGTTCTTC. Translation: CASSMKRASYNEQFF.